This TCR beta chain is drawn from a study of regulatory T cells in long-lasting Graves disease. The TCR beta library used iRepertoire HTBI primers with Arm-PCR amplification of CDR3. TCRdb analysed the multiplex PCR reads with MiXCR anew, one entry per CDR3 protein. The sample lists about 300,000 distinct CDR3 sequences; roughly 18% were seen once. The time point: newly diagnosed GD, antithyroid drugs for less than 3 months. Construction of the TCR library relied on RNA isolated from PBMCs. About this clonotype itself: A much larger clonotype is one base distant, so this may be a read error.

The receptor was derived from a female donor with Graves disease. Sequencing used peripheral blood mononuclear cells (PBMCs), obtained at new diagnosis, from a patient treated with antithyroid drugs.

CDR3 nucleotides: TGCGCCAGCGGACTGGGAACAGGCAGTGAGCAGTTCTTC. Translated: CASGLGTGSEQFF. The chain joins TRBV10-1 to TRBJ2-1; D may be TRBD1 or TRBD2 (5 bases each). Germline-derived CDR1 and CDR2 are WNHNN and SYGVQD (reference sequence). V dropped 8 bases and J dropped 9 bases, with 17 bases sitting between them. The CDR3 has 13 residues.